The following is a TCR beta chain sequence with its context. Its antigen remains undetermined. No per-base quality is available; no much larger clone lies one base away. The data stem from a study of blood T cell repertoires in COVID-19 (dated by TCRdb to about 2020). For the study in its entirety: Samples covering the acute and convalescent phases of COVID-19 were provided by collaborators in the United States, Italy and Spain. Samples were obtained from the ongoing ImmuneRACE study (first 160 participants) and from some 1,300 subjects provided by 6 global collaborators. A de-identified subject ID, COVID-19 status, age in years and sex were almost always included in the sample metadata. Deeply sampled blood TCRbeta repertoires from subjects exposed to, actively infected with, or recovered from COVID-19 were included in the dataset. Where available, HLA class I and class II types were taken from metadata supplied by the sample provider and were not determined by assay-based typing. The prospective study material was composed of cDNA or gDNA derived from T cells, B-cell-depleted T cells, or PBMCs. The repertoires were released in a freely available public database meant as a resource for research on the immune response to SARS-CoV-2. Study-wide findings and limitations: Clinical and demographic metadata were provided uncurated, with the amount varying by source and participant.

TCRbeta CDR3 regions were amplified from genomic DNA by means of the immunoSEQ Assay, a bias-controlled multiplex PCR. As for how the authors treated the data: The number of nucleated cells in each sample was estimated by amplification of reference gene primers within the assay. Sequence reads were collapsed and filtered to measure the absolute abundance of every unique TCRbeta CDR3 rearrangement. For each sample, productive Simpson clonality was calculated as the square root of Simpson's diversity index over productive rearrangements. In TCRdb, the immuneACCESS table is reduced to in-frame sequences with V and J assigned. These tables do not hold every clone; where another copy was compared, an unresolved V gene accounts for under half, and the others remain unexplained. V and J calls plus clone size are reproduced from that table; the DNA served to infer D and trimming. This sample holds tens of thousands of clones; roughly 79% were observed only once. The ten largest make up roughly 3.2% of the sample.

The CDR3 spans 14 residues, from the cysteine through the phenylalanine. The entry retains the CDR3 DNA only, 42 bases that are in frame from base 1. V loses 0 bases of germline sequence and J loses 5 bases, and the interval between the two ends is 9 bases. CDR1 and CDR2, looked up from the germline V gene, are SGHRS and YFSETQ. The collaborating institutions used their own protocols to collect whole blood in K2EDTA tubes. Collaborator samples were shipped for TCRbeta analysis as frozen whole blood, isolated PBMCs, or DNA extracted from either sample type. Recombination joined TRBV5-1 with TRBJ2-4; no D segment can be confidently identified. The sequence derives from a man in his 60s with acute or convalescent COVID-19. Sequencing used peripheral blood. The CDR3 reads CASSLDAVENIQYF. At the DNA level, the sequence is TGCGCCAGCAGCTTGGATGCGGTGGAAAACATTCAGTACTTC.